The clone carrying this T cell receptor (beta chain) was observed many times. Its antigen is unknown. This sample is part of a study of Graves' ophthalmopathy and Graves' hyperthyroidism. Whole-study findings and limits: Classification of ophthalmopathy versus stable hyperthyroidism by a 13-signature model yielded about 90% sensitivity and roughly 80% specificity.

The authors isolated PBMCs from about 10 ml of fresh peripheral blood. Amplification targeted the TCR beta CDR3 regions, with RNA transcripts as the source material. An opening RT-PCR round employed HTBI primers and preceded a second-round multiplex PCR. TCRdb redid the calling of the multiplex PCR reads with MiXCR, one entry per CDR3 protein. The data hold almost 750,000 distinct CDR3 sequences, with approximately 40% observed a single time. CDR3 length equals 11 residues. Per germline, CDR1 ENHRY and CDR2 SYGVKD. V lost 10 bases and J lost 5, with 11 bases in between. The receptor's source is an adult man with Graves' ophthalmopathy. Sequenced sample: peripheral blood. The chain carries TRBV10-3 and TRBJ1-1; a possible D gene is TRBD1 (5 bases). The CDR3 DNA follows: TGTGCCACCTGGGGGGGGACTGAAGCTTTCTTT. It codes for CATWGGTEAFF.